The 6 T cell receptor beta chains listed next were all sequenced from one sample in a study of blood T cell repertoires in COVID-19 (TCRdb year 2020). Libraries were constructed by the immunoSEQ multiplex PCR assay. The immuneACCESS repertoire file appears here via TCRdb, limited to in-frame rearrangements. These files lack a portion of the clones; in checked studies, under half of the deficit traces to unresolved V genes, and the cause of the others is not known. Across this sample there are some 180,000 clones, with approximately 80% seen only once. The ten largest account for 6% to 8.5% of the sample. The sequenced sample consisted of peripheral blood. The receptors stem from a man aged 55 to 70 with acute or convalescent COVID-19.

This sequence joins TRBV29-1 and TRBJ2-1; the match to TRBD1 covers 7 bases. Looked up from germline, CDR1 is SQVTM and CDR2 is ANQGSEA. CDR3 length: 14 residues. V dropped 7 bases and J dropped 4; count of bases not matched to a gene: 10. CDR3 sequence reads: CSAPLDREYNEQFF. DNA for the CDR3: TGCAGCGCCCCCTTAGACAGGGAATACAATGAGCAGTTCTTC.

The chain couples TRBV7-8 to TRBJ2-7; D remains ambiguous. Trimming removed 0 bases from V and 2 bases from J, with 2 bases in between. CDR1 is SGHVS and CDR2 is FQNEAQ in the germline V gene. The CDR3 covers 12 residues. The DNA for the CDR3 is TGTGCCAGCAGCTTAGCTACCTACGAGCAGTACTTC. Translating it yields CASSLATYEQYF.

This clone was observed a single time. This chain joins TRBV18 and TRBJ2-3; 10 bases line up with TRBD2. The CDR3 contains 16 residues. Germline loops: CDR1 KGHSH, CDR2 LQKENI. Germline trimming cut 3 bases from V and 4 bases from J; bases unmatched to any gene: 7. The CDR3: CASSPSSGSRADTQYF. The CDR3 region has the DNA TGTGCCAGCTCACCTTCTAGCGGGAGCAGGGCAGATACGCAGTATTTT.

The rearrangement joins TRBV6-5 to TRBJ2-3, with TRBD2 identical over 7 bases. The germline gives CDR1 MNHEY, CDR2 SVGAGI. The V and J ends lost 0 bases and 5 bases, in that order; junction bases with no gene match: 8. The CDR3 is 16 residues long. CDR3 amino acids: CASSYSRDYRKDTQYF. In DNA, the CDR3 is TGTGCCAGCAGTTACTCCCGGGACTACCGCAAAGATACGCAGTATTTT.

The chain couples TRBV7-3 to TRBJ1-6; perhaps TRBD1 as D (5 bases). The length of the CDR3 is 14 residues. Trimming took 4 bases from V and 8 from J, leaving 12 bases between them. Per the germline V gene, CDR1 is SGHTA and CDR2 is FQGTGA. The CDR3 DNA follows: TGTGCCAGCAGCTGGGGGGGTGCGGATTCACCCCTCCACTTT. It yields the protein CASSWGGADSPLHF.

The chain is built from TRBV18 and TRBJ2-3; the match to TRBD2 covers 7 bases. The germline gives CDR1 KGHSH, CDR2 LQKENI. The CDR3 has 13 residues. The V and J ends lost 6 bases and 5 bases, in that order; junction bases with no gene match: 5. CDR3 DNA: TGTGCCAGCTCCCCCGGGGGGATAGATACGCAGTATTTT. Its translation: CASSPGGIDTQYF.